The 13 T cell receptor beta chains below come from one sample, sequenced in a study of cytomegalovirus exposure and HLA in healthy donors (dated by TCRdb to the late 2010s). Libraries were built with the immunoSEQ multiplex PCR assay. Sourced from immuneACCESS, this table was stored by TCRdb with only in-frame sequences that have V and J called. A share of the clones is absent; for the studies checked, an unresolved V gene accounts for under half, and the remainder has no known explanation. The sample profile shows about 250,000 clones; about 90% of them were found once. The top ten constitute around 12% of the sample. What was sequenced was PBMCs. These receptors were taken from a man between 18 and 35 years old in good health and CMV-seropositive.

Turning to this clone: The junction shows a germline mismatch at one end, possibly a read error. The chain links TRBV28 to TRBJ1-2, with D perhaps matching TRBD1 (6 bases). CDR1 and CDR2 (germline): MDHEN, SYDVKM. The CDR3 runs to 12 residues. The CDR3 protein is CASTLTGSGYIF. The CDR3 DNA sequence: TGTGCCAGCACCCTGACAGGCTCTGGCTACATCTTC.

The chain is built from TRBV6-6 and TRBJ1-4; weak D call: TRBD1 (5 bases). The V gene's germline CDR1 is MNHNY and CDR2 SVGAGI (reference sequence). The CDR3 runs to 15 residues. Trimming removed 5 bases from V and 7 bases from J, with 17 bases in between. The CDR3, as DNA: TGTGCCAGCAGTCCCCGCGACCTCGGGGGTGAAAAACTGTTTTTT. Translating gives CASSPRDLGGEKLFF.

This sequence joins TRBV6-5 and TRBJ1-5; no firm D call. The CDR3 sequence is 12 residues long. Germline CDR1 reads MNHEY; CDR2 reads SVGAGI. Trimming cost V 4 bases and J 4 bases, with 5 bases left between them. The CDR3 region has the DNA TGTGCCAGCAGTTCCACTAATCAGCCCCAGCATTTT. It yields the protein CASSSTNQPQHF.

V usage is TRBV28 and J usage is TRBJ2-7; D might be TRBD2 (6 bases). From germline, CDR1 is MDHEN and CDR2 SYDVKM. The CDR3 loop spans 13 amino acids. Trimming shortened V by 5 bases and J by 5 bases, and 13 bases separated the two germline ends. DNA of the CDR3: TGTGCCAGCAGTCGACCGGGAGCTCACGAGCAGTACTTC. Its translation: CASSRPGAHEQYF.

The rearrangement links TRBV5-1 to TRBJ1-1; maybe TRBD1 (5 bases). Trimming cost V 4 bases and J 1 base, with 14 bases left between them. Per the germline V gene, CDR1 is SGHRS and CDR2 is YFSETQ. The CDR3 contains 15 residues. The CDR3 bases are TGCGCCAGCAGCCACCTTCAAACAGGGAACACTGAAGCTTTCTTT. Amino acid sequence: CASSHLQTGNTEAFF.

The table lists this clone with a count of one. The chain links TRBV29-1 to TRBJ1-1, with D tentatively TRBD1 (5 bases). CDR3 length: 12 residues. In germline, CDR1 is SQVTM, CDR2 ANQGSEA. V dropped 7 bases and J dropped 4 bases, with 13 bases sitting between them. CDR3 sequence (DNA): TGCAGCGCTCCGGGGGGGGGCACTGAAGCTTTCTTT. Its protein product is CSAPGGGTEAFF.

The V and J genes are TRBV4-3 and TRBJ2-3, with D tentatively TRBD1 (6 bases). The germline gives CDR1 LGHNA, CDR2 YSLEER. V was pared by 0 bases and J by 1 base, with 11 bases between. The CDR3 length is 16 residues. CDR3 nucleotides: TGCGCCAGCAGCCAAGAGCGGGCAGGGGGCACAGATACGCAGTATTTT. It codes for CASSQERAGGTDTQYF.

As DNA, the CDR3 is TGTGCCAGCAGTGACGGTAGCAATCAGCCCCAGCATTTT. It encodes CASSDGSNQPQHF. The rearrangement links TRBV2 to TRBJ1-5, with no clear D. The germline V gene has CDR1 SNHLY and CDR2 FYNNEI. V shed 3 bases and J shed 0 bases, with 3 bases lying between them. The CDR3 has 13 amino acids.

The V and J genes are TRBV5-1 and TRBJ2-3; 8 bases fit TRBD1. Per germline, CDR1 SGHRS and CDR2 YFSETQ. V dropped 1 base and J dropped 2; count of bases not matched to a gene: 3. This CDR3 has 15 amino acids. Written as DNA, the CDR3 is TGCGCCAGCAGCTTGACAGGGGGTTACACAGATACGCAGTATTTT. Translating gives CASSLTGGYTDTQYF.

CDR3 sequence: CASSHKLTTGELFF. In DNA, the CDR3 is TGTGCCAGCAGCCATAAACTGACCACCGGGGAGCTGTTTTTT. V is TRBV7-3 and J is TRBJ2-2; D not resolved. V was trimmed by 5 bases and J by 4 bases, leaving 11 bases between them. Germline CDR1 reads SGHTA; CDR2 reads FQGTGA. The CDR3 is 14 residues long.

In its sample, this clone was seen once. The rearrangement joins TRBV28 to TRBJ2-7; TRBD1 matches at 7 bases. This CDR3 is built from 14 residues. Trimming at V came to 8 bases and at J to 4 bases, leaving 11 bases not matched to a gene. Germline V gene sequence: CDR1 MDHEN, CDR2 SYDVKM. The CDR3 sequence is CASAQGTAFYEQYF. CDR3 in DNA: TGTGCCAGCGCACAGGGGACCGCTTTTTACGAGCAGTACTTC.

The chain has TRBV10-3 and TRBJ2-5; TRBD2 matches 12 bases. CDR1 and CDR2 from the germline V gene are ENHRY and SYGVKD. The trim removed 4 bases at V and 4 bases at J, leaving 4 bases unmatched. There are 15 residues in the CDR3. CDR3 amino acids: CAISGTSGRSETQYF. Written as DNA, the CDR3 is TGTGCCATCAGTGGAACTAGCGGGAGGTCAGAGACCCAGTACTTC.

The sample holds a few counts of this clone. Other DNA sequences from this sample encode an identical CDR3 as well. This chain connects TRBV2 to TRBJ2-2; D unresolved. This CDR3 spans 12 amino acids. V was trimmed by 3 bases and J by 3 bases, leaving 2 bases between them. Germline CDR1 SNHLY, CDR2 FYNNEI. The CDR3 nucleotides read TGTGCCAGCAGTGAGCACACCGGGGAGCTGTTTTTT. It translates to CASSEHTGELFF. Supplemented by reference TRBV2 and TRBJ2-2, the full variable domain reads EPEVTQTPSHQVTQMGQEVILRCVPISNHLYFYWYRQILGQKVEFLVSFYNNEISEKSEIFDDQFSVERPDGSNFTLKIRSTKLEDSAMYFCASSEHTGELFFGEGSRLTVL.